The present entry profiles one TCR beta chain with its context. What it recognizes is unknown. The data were produced by immunoSEQ multiplex PCR, yet TCRdb's version contains in-frame clones alone and is incomplete. The sample lists hundreds of thousands of clones; 70% to 90% were seen once. The CDR3 has 13 amino acids. V lost 1 base and J lost 1, with 4 bases in between. As for treatment: around 19 received Ad26.COV2.S at low or high dose, single or two shots; about 5 received placebo; per-sample allocation not given. After the first vaccine or placebo injection, samples were drawn on day 63. Immunization relied on an Ad26 vector, which expressed Wuhan-strain SARS-CoV-2 spike. The data stem from a study of Ad26.COV2.S vaccination and SARS-CoV-2 variants. Study-wide background: Ad26.COV2.S, an intramuscular injection, was given once or twice 56 days apart.

Study results and caveats: Researchers reported similar non-spike TCR breadth in vaccine and placebo recipients.

The chain has TRBV12-3 or TRBV12-4 and TRBJ2-5; no clear D gene. The sequence derives from a person between 18 and 60 years old who received the Ad26.COV2.S COVID-19 vaccine or a placebo. Sequenced here: peripheral blood, sampled in a trial of Ad26.COV2.S vaccine versus placebo. CDR3 DNA sequence: TGTGCCAGCAGTTTAGTCAGCCAAGAGACCCAGTACTTC. This translates into CASSLVSQETQYF.